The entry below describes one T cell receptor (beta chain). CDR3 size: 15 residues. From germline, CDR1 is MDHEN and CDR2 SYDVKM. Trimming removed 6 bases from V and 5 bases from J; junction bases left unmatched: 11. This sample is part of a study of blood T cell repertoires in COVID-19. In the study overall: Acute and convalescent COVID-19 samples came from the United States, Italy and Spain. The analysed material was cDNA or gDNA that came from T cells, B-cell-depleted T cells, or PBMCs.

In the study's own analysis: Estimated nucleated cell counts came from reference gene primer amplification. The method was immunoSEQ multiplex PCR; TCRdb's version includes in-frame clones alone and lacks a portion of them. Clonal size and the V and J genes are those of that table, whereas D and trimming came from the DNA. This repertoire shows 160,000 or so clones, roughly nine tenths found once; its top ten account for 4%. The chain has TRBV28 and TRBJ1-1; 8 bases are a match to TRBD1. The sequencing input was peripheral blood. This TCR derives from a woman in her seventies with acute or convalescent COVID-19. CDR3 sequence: CASSLRTGLRTEAFF. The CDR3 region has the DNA TGTGCCAGCAGCCTGAGGACAGGGTTGAGGACTGAAGCTTTCTTT.